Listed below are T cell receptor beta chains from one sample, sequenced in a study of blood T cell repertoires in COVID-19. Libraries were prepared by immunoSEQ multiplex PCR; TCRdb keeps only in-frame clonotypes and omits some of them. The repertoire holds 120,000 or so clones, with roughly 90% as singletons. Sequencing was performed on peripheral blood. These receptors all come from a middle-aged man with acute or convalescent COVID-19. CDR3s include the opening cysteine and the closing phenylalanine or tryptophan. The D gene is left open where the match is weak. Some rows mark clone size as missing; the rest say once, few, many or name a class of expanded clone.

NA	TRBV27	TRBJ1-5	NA	TGTGCCAGCAGTTTGGGTCAGGGGTGGAATCAGCCCCAGCATTTT	CASSLGQGWNQPQHF
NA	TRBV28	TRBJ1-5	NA	TGTGCCAGCAGTTTCAGGGGCGATCAGCCCCAGCATTTT	CASSFRGDQPQHF
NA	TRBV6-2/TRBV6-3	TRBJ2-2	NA	TGTGCCAGCAGCCCCCTCGCTGGGCCCCGAGGGACCGGGGAGCTGTTTTTT	CASSPLAGPRGTGELFF
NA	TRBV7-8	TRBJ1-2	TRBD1	TGTGCCAGCAGCTTTGTCGCCGGGACAGACGCCCCACCTTATGGCTACACCTTC	CASSFVAGTDAPPYGYTF
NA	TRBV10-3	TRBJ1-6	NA	TGTGCCATCAGTCCCCTGGGGCAGGCTAGAACGAATTCACCCCTCCACTTT	CAISPLGQARTNSPLHF
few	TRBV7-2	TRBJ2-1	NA	TGTGCCAGCAGCTTAGATAGTTTCGATGAGCAGTTCTTC	CASSLDSFDEQFF
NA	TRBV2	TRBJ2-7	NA	TGTGCCAGCAGTGAAGCGCACAGACCCACCTACGAGCAGTACTTC	CASSEAHRPTYEQYF
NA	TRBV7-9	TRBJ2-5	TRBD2	TGTGCCAGCAGCTTAGTGGGGGGGGTCCAAGAGACCCAGTACTTC	CASSLVGGVQETQYF
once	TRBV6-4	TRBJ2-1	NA	TGTGCCAGCAGTGAAACCGGGAATGAGCAGTTCTTC	CASSETGNEQFF
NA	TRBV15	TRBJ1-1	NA	TGTGCCACCAGCAGAGTACGTTCCTCGGGCACTGAAGCTTTCTTT	CATSRVRSSGTEAFF
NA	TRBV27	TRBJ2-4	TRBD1	TGTGCCAGCAGACGACAGGGTCCCAAAAACATTCAGTACTTC	CASRRQGPKNIQYF
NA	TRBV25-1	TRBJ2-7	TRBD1	TGTGCCAGCAGAAAACAGGGGTACTACGAGCAGTACTTC	CASRKQGYYEQYF
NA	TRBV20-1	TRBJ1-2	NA	TGCAGTGCTAGACTCGGGGGAGGCTACACCTTC	CSARLGGGYTF
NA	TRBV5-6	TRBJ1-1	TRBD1	TGTGCCAGCAGCGCGGGACAGATGAACACTGAAGCTTTCTTT	CASSAGQMNTEAFF
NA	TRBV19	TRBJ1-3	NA	TGTGCCAGTGCGGACAAGGGGGTAGCAAGAAACACCATATATTTT	CASADKGVARNTIYF
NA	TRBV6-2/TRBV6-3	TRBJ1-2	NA	TGTGCCAGCAGTCAACAGGGTGGCTACACCTTC	CASSQQGGYTF
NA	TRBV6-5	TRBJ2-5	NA	TGTGCCAGCAGCCGTCAGGGCCAAGAGACCCAGTACTTC	CASSRQGQETQYF
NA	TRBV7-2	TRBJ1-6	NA	TGTGCCAGCAGCAACATCGATAGGACAGATAATTCACCCCTCCACTTT	CASSNIDRTDNSPLHF
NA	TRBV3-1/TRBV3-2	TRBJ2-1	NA	TGTGCCAGCAGCCATGCGGGGCTCTCCTACAATGAGCAGTTCTTC	CASSHAGLSYNEQFF
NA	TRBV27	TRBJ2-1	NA	TGTGCCAGCAGTTTATGGGGGGATACCTACAATGAGCAGTTCTTC	CASSLWGDTYNEQFF
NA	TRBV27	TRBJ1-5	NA	TGTGCCAGCAGTTTATCGTTTAGATCTTATGGCAATCAGCCCCAGCATTTT	CASSLSFRSYGNQPQHF
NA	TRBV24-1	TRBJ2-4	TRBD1	TGTGCCACCAGTGATCGCCGGGACAGCAAAAACATTCAGTACTTC	CATSDRRDSKNIQYF
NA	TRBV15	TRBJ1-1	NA	TGTGCCACCAGCACGGTCGCGAACACTGAAGCTTTCTTT	CATSTVANTEAFF
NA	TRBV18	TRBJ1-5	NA	TGTGCCAGCCATGGGGGGGTGTCGAACAATCAGCCCCAGCATTTT	CASHGGVSNNQPQHF
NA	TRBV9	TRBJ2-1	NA	TGTGCCAGCAGCCCCGATCCCAGGGGACGCAACAATGAGCAGTTCTTC	CASSPDPRGRNNEQFF
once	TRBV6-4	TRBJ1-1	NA	TGTGCCAGCAATTCAGGGGCGAACACTGAAGCTTTCTTT	CASNSGANTEAFF
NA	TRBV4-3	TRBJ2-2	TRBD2	TGCGCCAGCAGCCGGGGGGCTAGCGGGAGTGAGACCGGGGAGCTGTTTTTT	CASSRGASGSETGELFF
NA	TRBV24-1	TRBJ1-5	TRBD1	TGTGCCACCAGCCGGGACAGGGTTGATCAGCCCCAGCATTTT	CATSRDRVDQPQHF
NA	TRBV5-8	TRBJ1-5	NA	TGTGCCAGCAGCTTGTCGGCGGCTCAGCCCCAGCATTTT	CASSLSAAQPQHF
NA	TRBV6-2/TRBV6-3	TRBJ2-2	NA	TGTGCCAGCAGTTATCGGGGAATCGGGGAGCTGTTTTTT	CASSYRGIGELFF
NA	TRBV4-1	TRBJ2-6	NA	TGCGCCAGCAGCCAAGAACCAGGGCGTGGGGCCAACGTCCTGACTTTC	CASSQEPGRGANVLTF
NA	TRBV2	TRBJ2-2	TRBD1	TGTGCCAGCAGTGGGGCAGGGACAGGGAACACCGGGGAGCTGTTTTTT	CASSGAGTGNTGELFF
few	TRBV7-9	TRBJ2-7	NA	TGTGCCAGCAGCTTAGTCACTAGCTCCTACGAGCAGTACTTC	CASSLVTSSYEQYF
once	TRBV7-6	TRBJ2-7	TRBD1	TGTGCCACCTCCACGATTCCGGGACAGGGGGCTTACGAGCAGTACTTC	CATSTIPGQGAYEQYF
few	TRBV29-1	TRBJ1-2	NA	TGCAGCGTTTACGTTAACAGCGGGGGGCACACCTTC	CSVYVNSGGHTF
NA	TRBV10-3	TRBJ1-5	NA	TGTGCCATCAGTGAGGTAGCGGGCAATCAGCCCCAGCATTTT	CAISEVAGNQPQHF
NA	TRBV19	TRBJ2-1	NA	TGTGCCAGTAGTATAGAAGGGAGCAATGAGCAGTTCTTC	CASSIEGSNEQFF
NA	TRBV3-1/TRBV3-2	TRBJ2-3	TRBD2	TGTGCCAGCAGCCCATGGGTGGGGACGGGAGGGCCTACAGATACGCAGTATTTT	CASSPWVGTGGPTDTQYF
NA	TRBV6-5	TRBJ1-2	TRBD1	TGTGCCAGCACCGGGGGGACAGGTCAAATCTATGGCTACACCTTC	CASTGGTGQIYGYTF
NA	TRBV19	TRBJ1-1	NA	TGTGCCAGTAGTAACCAGAACCTGAACACTGAAGCTTTCTTT	CASSNQNLNTEAFF
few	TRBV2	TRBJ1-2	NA	TGTGCCAGCAGTTCTGCTCGGTATGGCTACACCTTC	CASSSARYGYTF
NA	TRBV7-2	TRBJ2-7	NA	TGTGCCAGCAGCGGTTACAGGGCTTTCTACGAGCAGTACTTC	CASSGYRAFYEQYF
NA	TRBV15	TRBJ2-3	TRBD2	TGTGCCACCAGCAGAGGTCCTAGCGGGGCGGTGGATACGCAGTATTTT	CATSRGPSGAVDTQYF
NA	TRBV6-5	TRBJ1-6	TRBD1	TGTGCCAGCAGTTCACAGGGGATTGACTCACCCCTCCACTTT	CASSSQGIDSPLHF
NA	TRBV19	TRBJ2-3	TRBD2	TGTGCCAGTAGTTCTCCCCGGACTAGCGGATCGGATACGCAGTATTTT	CASSSPRTSGSDTQYF
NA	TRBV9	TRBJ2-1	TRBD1	TGTGCCAGCAGCTCCCGACAGGGCTTAAAGTTCTTC	CASSSRQGLKFF